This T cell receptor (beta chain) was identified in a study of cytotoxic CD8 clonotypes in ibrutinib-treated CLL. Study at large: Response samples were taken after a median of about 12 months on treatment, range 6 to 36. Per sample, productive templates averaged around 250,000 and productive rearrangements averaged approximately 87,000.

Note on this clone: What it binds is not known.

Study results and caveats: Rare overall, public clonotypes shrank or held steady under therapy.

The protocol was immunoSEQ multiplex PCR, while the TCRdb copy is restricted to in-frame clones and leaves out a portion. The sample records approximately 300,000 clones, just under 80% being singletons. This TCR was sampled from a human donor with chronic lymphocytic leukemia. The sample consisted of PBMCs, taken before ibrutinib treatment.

The CDR3 sequence is CAITNRTGTDTQYF. The CDR3 nucleotides are TGTGCCATCACCAATCGGACAGGCACAGATACGCAGTATTTT. The chain carries TRBV10-3 and TRBJ2-3, with D perhaps matching TRBD1 (6 bases). This CDR3 has 14 residues. The ends were cut back, 7 bases at V and 1 base at J, with 12 bases in the middle. Looked up from germline, CDR1 is ENHRY and CDR2 is SYGVKD.